Shown below are 32 T cell receptor beta chains from a single sample sequenced in a study of regulatory T cells in long-lasting Graves disease. According to the study, TCR beta libraries were built with iRepertoire HTBI primers and CDR3-region Arm-PCR. From the multiplex PCR reads, TCRdb called clonotypes with MiXCR, one entry per CDR3 protein. The repertoire includes 350,000 to 500,000 distinct CDR3 sequences, around 17% of them detected once, and about a quarter sits in the top ten. The sample's time point: newly diagnosed GD, antithyroid drugs for less than 3 months. Generation of the TCR library employed RNA extracted from PBMCs. These sequences were also reported in another study, on T cells in Graves' hyperthyroidism and ophthalmopathy.

The specimen was peripheral blood mononuclear cells (PBMCs), collected at new diagnosis, from a patient treated with antithyroid drugs. The receptors here all came from a woman aged 18-29 years with Graves disease.

As for this clonotype: A read error is possible here, since a much larger clone lies one base away. This chain joins TRBV18 and TRBJ2-1; TRBD2 agrees at 13 bases. The CDR3 extends over 15 amino acids. Germline V CDR1 and CDR2: KGHSH, LQKENI. Trimming removed 7 bases from V and 7 bases from J; junction bases left unmatched: 7. The CDR3 here is CASLRLAGGRNEQFF. CDR3 bases: TGTGCCAGCTTACGACTAGCGGGAGGACGGAATGAGCAGTTCTTC.

J is TRBJ2-4 and V is TRBV4-1; no clear D gene. The V and J ends lost 1 base and 1 base respectively, with 5 bases between them. The CDR3 is made up of 14 amino acids. Per germline, CDR1 MGHRA and CDR2 YSYEKL. In DNA, the CDR3 is TGCGCCAGCAGCCAAGTAGGTGCCAAAAACATTCAGTACTTC. Its translation is CASSQVGAKNIQYF.

This chain joins TRBV7-9 and TRBJ2-5; either TRBD1 or TRBD2 may fit D (5 bases each). The CDR3 extends over 15 amino acids. The germline gives CDR1 SEHNR, CDR2 FQNEAQ (reference sequence). V dropped 6 bases and J dropped 1 base, with 15 bases sitting between them. CDR3 region: CASRFEGFVQETQYF. In nucleotides, the CDR3 is TGTGCCAGCAGGTTCGAGGGGTTCGTCCAAGAGACCCAGTACTTC.

The chain has TRBV7-3 and TRBJ2-2; 7 bases map to TRBD1. V gave up 3 bases and J gave up 7 bases; unmatched junction bases: 5. The length of the CDR3 is 14 residues. Germline V gives CDR1 SGHTA, CDR2 FQGTGA. In DNA, the CDR3 is TGTGCCAGCAGCTTCGACCCAGGGGGCGGGGAGCTGTTTTTT. Protein sequence: CASSFDPGGGELFF.

This clonotype has just a few counts. V and J are TRBV2 and TRBJ2-7; 8 nucleotides match TRBD2. The V and J ends lost 8 bases and 5 bases, in that order; junction bases with no gene match: 8. CDR3 size: 13 residues. The germline CDR1 and CDR2 sequences are SNHLY and FYNNEI. Written as DNA, the CDR3 is TGTGCCAGCGGCTCCGGGACTAGTGACGAGCAGTACTTC. It specifies CASGSGTSDEQYF.

This clonotype was seen ten or more times. The CDR3 bases are TGTGCCAGCAGTCGAGCCGGGACAGGGTTCAGCTCCTACGAGCAGTACTTC. This translates into CASSRAGTGFSSYEQYF. The chain recombines TRBV6-1 with TRBJ2-7; TRBD1 matches at 9 bases. The CDR3 sequence is 17 residues long. Germline assignment: CDR1 MNHNS and CDR2 SASEGT. V trimming: 5 bases; J trimming: 0 bases; junction bases outside the gene matches: 11.

Note on this clonotype: A much more abundant neighbour one base away suggests this may be a read error. The genes are TRBV7-6 and TRBJ2-5; D call uncertain. V lost 5 bases, J lost 4 bases, and 11 bases lay in between. The CDR3 is made up of 13 amino acids. Germline V CDR1 and CDR2: SGHVS, FNYEAQ. The CDR3 DNA reads as TGTGCCAGCAGCCTTTGGGCGACAGAGACCCAGTACTTC. This sequence encodes CASSLWATETQYF.

Many counts were recorded for this clonotype. The chain has TRBV3-1 and TRBJ2-1; D uncertain. The V gene's germline CDR1 is LGHDT and CDR2 YNNKEL (reference sequence). The V end lost 4 bases, the J end lost 6 bases, and 16 bases lay between the germline ends. The CDR3 extends over 15 amino acids. CDR3 coding DNA: TGTGCCAGCAGCCTCAAGGCGGTACTACGCAATGAGCAGTTCTTC. The encoded protein is CASSLKAVLRNEQFF.

The table lists this clonotype with many counts. The chain uses TRBV2 and TRBJ2-7, with D hard to call. The CDR3 has 14 amino acids. The V and J ends lost 10 bases and 3 bases respectively, with 19 bases between them. The V gene's germline CDR1 is SNHLY and CDR2 FYNNEI. The CDR3 DNA reads TGTGCCACTAAACCCCGGACCGATCTCTACGAGCAGTACTTC. The encoded protein is CATKPRTDLYEQYF. The full variable domain, rest sourced from reference TRBV2 and TRBJ2-7, is EPEVTQTPSHQVTQMGQEVILRCVPISNHLYFYWYRQILGQKVEFLVSFYNNEISEKSEIFDDQFSVERPDGSNFTLKIRSTKLEDSAMYFCATKPRTDLYEQYFGPGTRLTVT.

There are a few counts of this clonotype. The gene calls are TRBV7-3 and TRBJ2-7; TRBD2 aligns across 7 bases. V lost 7 bases and J lost 3; bases outside the gene matches: 9. The CDR3 has 14 amino acids. Germline V gene data show CDR1 as SGHTA and CDR2 as FQGTGA. The CDR3 bases are TGTGCCAGCAAAAACGGGACTAACCACTACGAGCAGTACTTC. Its translation: CASKNGTNHYEQYF.

The chain carries TRBV19 and TRBJ2-7, with 8 bases fitting TRBD1. Germline CDR1 and CDR2: LNHDA and SQIVND (reference sequence). CDR3 length: 13 residues. CDR3 sequence reads: CGIGQGLTYEQYF. CDR3 sequence (DNA): TGTGGGATCGGACAGGGCCTAACCTACGAGCAGTACTTC.

The V and J genes are TRBV30 and TRBJ2-3, with 7 bases matching TRBD1. This CDR3 spans 14 amino acids. Germline CDR1 is GTSNPN and CDR2 is SVGIG (reference sequence). Trimming removed 3 bases from V and 5 bases from J; junction bases left unmatched: 8. CDR3 in amino acids: CAWSETGLRDTQYF. The DNA of the CDR3 is TGTGCCTGGAGCGAGACAGGGTTGAGAGATACGCAGTATTTT.

Worth noting for this clonotype: The missing conserved phenylalanine or tryptophan at the end of this CDR3 makes a read error likely. This chain connects TRBV12-3 or TRBV12-4 to TRBJ2-2; TRBD2 might be the D (5 bases). Deletions cut 4 bases from V and 7 bases from J, with 10 bases between. The CDR3 runs to 13 residues. CDR3 coding DNA: TGTGCCAGCAGTTGGGAGACAATCGGGGAGCTGTTTTCT. It translates to CASSWETIGELFS.

J is TRBJ1-2 and V is TRBV6-2 or TRBV6-3, with TRBD1 matching over 9 bases. The length of the CDR3 is 19 residues. V lost 6 bases, J lost 6 bases, and 23 bases stayed unmatched. Germline CDR1 and CDR2: MNHEY and SVGEGT. CDR3 in DNA: TGTGCCAGCAGCCCTTTCGAGAGAGAAGGGGGACAGGGCCGGCATGGCTACACCTTC. Residues: CASSPFEREGGQGRHGYTF.

This clonotype showed up many times. The CDR3 sequence is CASSPLGVPGANVLTF. The CDR3 bases are TGTGCCAGCAGTCCGCTGGGAGTGCCTGGGGCCAACGTCCTGACTTTC. The genes are TRBV28 and TRBJ2-6; D is perhaps TRBD2 (5 bases). Trimming left V 5 bases short and J 2 bases short, with 13 bases between. The germline gives CDR1 MDHEN, CDR2 SYDVKM. The CDR3 extends over 16 amino acids.

This clonotype came up many times. The rearrangement joins TRBV30 to TRBJ2-1; 7 nucleotides align to TRBD2. J gave up 1 base and V 3 bases, and 6 bases lay outside the gene matches. This CDR3 region has 15 residues. Germline V gives CDR1 GTSNPN, CDR2 SVGIG (reference sequence). CDR3 loop: CAWRPLATSYNEQFF. CDR3 nucleotides: TGTGCCTGGAGACCACTAGCGACTTCCTACAATGAGCAGTTCTTC.

V usage is TRBV2 and J usage is TRBJ2-1; 10 bases line up with TRBD2. The V segment lost 7 bases and the J segment 1 base; nucleotides outside the gene matches: 4. Germline loops: CDR1 SNHLY, CDR2 FYNNEI. This CDR3 region has 15 residues. This CDR3 is CASILAGGSYNEQFF. For the CDR3, the DNA is TGTGCCAGCATCTTAGCGGGAGGTTCCTACAATGAGCAGTTCTTC.

On this clonotype: Since a much larger clone is just one base distant, this may be a read error. DNA of the CDR3: TGTGCCAGCAGTCAGGGAGGGGGGAGCACTGAAGCTTTCTTT. Encoded protein: CASSQGGGSTEAFF. The V call is TRBV6-1, the J call TRBJ1-1; weak D call: TRBD1 (6 bases). V gave up 5 bases and J gave up 4 bases, with 14 bases separating them. Germline loops: CDR1 MNHNS, CDR2 SASEGT. The CDR3 spans 14 residues.

The table lists this clonotype with a few counts. The chain links TRBV4-1 to TRBJ1-4; the D is unclear. The V end was cut by 0 bases, the J end by 2 bases, with 10 bases between. CDR3 size: 16 residues. The germline V gene encodes CDR1 MGHRA and CDR2 YSYEKL. CDR3 sequence reads: CASSQEGLQTNEKLFF. The CDR3 DNA is TGCGCCAGCAGCCAAGAAGGTCTACAGACTAATGAAAAACTGTTTTTT.

In the case of this clonotype: A much larger clonotype is one base distant, so this may be a read error. This chain links TRBV28 with TRBJ1-1, with 11 nucleotides matching TRBD1. This CDR3 contains 15 residues. Germline CDR1 reads MDHEN; CDR2 reads SYDVKM. The CDR3 nucleotides read TGTGCCAGCAGTTTGGGGACAGGGGGGTACACTGGAGCTTTCTTT. Translation: CASSLGTGGYTGAFF.

This clonotype was counted only a few times. The chain is built from TRBV28 and TRBJ2-1; the match to TRBD2 covers 7 bases. Germline CDR1 is MDHEN and CDR2 is SYDVKM. The J segment lost 1 base and the V segment lost 4 bases, leaving 7 bases of the junction unmatched. This CDR3 comprises 16 residues. This CDR3 reads CASSSNRGSSYNEQFF. CDR3 bases: TGTGCCAGCAGTTCCAATCGCGGGAGTTCCTACAATGAGCAGTTCTTC.

This clonotype was counted a few times. The chain carries TRBV30 and TRBJ2-3; D is unresolved. This CDR3 is built from 12 residues. CDR1 is GTSNPN and CDR2 is SVGIG in the germline V gene (reference sequence). Trimming cost V 5 bases and J 3 bases, with 9 bases left between them. CDR3 sequence reads: CAWAPMTDTQYF. CDR3 nucleotides: TGTGCCTGGGCCCCGATGACAGATACGCAGTATTTT.

This clonotype was counted at least ten times. The chain recombines TRBV24-1 with TRBJ2-3; 8 bases are a match to TRBD1. The CDR3 is made up of 17 amino acids. V gave up 5 bases and J gave up 0 bases; unmatched junction bases: 9. Germline V gene data show CDR1 as KGHDR and CDR2 as SFDVKD. The CDR3 DNA follows: TGTGCCACCAGTGGTATCGACAGGGGAAGAAGCACAGATACGCAGTATTTT. It codes for CATSGIDRGRSTDTQYF.

This clonotype was detected only a few times. V is TRBV2 and J is TRBJ1-2; D remains unclear. This CDR3 spans 14 amino acids. CDR1 and CDR2 (germline): SNHLY, FYNNEI. The ends were cut back, 8 bases at V and 8 bases at J, with 21 bases in the middle. The CDR3 DNA sequence: TGTGCCAGCTCCAGTGAGTCCCTGGGGAGGGGCTACACCTTC. It specifies CASSSESLGRGYTF.

The table lists this clonotype with many counts. The chain recombines TRBV2 with TRBJ2-5; maybe TRBD2 (5 bases). Trimming removed 4 bases from V and 4 bases from J, with 13 bases in between. This CDR3 region has 14 residues. Germline CDR1 reads SNHLY; CDR2 reads FYNNEI. Here the CDR3 DNA reads TGTGCCAGCAGTGCCCCAGGACTTGGAGAGACCCAGTACTTC. The encoded protein is CASSAPGLGETQYF.

The chain joins TRBV28 to TRBJ2-1, with 10 bases lining up with TRBD1. Germline CDR1 MDHEN, CDR2 SYDVKM. With V trimmed by 2 bases and J by 12 bases, 4 bases remained unmatched. The CDR3 is made up of 13 amino acids. This CDR3 is CASSLGTGDGQFF. The CDR3 DNA is TGTGCCAGCAGTTTAGGGACAGGGGATGGGCAGTTCTTC.

This clonotype was recorded many times. The V call is TRBV20-1, the J call TRBJ1-1; 10 bases map to TRBD1. Germline CDR1 is DFQATT and CDR2 is SNEGSKA (reference sequence). This CDR3 spans 13 amino acids. V was clipped by 5 bases and J by 5 bases; unmatched bases: 5. The CDR3, as DNA: TGCAGTGCTCCCGACAGGGGGCGGACTGAAGCTTTCTTT. Protein product: CSAPDRGRTEAFF.

This chain connects TRBV6-9 to TRBJ2-3; 9 positions match TRBD1. V was pared by 4 bases and J by 0 bases, with 2 bases of the junction left unmatched. The germline V gene has CDR1 MNHGY and CDR2 SVAAGI. The CDR3 consists of 15 residues. The CDR3 is CASSLQGASTDTQYF. CDR3 nucleotides: TGTGCCAGCAGTTTACAGGGGGCAAGCACAGATACGCAGTATTTT.

This chain joins TRBV7-8 and TRBJ2-3; 11 bases are a match to TRBD2. The J segment lost 4 bases and the V segment lost 5 bases, leaving 8 bases of the junction unmatched. Germline lookup yields CDR1 SGHVS and CDR2 FQNEAQ. This CDR3 is 16 amino acids long. The CDR3 DNA reads TGTGCCAGCAGCGAAAGGACTAGCGGGTGGGCAGATACGCAGTATTTT. Protein product: CASSERTSGWADTQYF. The full variable domain, rest sourced from reference TRBV7-8 and TRBJ2-3, is GAGVSQSPRYKVAKRGQDVALRCDPISGHVSLFWYQQALGQGPEFLTYFQNEAQLDKSGLPSDRFFAERPEGSVSTLKIQRTQQEDSAVYLCASSERTSGWADTQYFGPGTRLTVL.

The sample holds many counts of this clonotype. The CDR3 sequence is CASTPELAGGWGTQYF. CDR3 coding DNA: TGTGCCAGCACCCCGGAGCTAGCGGGAGGTTGGGGTACGCAGTATTTT. The gene calls are TRBV6-2 or TRBV6-3 and TRBJ2-3; 11 bases are a match to TRBD2. This CDR3 region has 16 residues. Germline V lookup: CDR1 MNHEY, CDR2 SVGEGT. V shed 7 bases and J 8 bases; nucleotides not matched to a gene: 14.

This clonotype was observed many times. The rearrangement links TRBV7-9 to TRBJ2-5; D ambiguous. V was trimmed by 7 bases and J by 5 bases, leaving 14 bases between them. The CDR3 runs to 13 residues. Germline V gene data show CDR1 as SEHNR and CDR2 as FQNEAQ (reference sequence). This CDR3 is CASIPESVETQYF. DNA for the CDR3: TGTGCCAGCATCCCTGAAAGCGTCGAGACCCAGTACTTC.

This clonotype was detected many times. The V and J genes are TRBV30 and TRBJ2-3, with D perhaps matching TRBD2 (5 bases). The CDR3 loop spans 14 amino acids. The germline V gene encodes CDR1 GTSNPN and CDR2 SVGIG (reference sequence). V lost 5 bases to trimming and J lost 2 bases, with 14 bases between them. The CDR3 loop is CAWGKGAHTDTQYF. The CDR3 bases are TGTGCCTGGGGAAAGGGAGCCCACACAGATACGCAGTATTTT. Combining the CDR3 with reference TRBV30 and TRBJ2-3 gives the whole variable domain SQTIHQWPATLVQPVGSPLSLECTVEGTSNPNLYWYRQAAGRGLQLLFYSVGIGQISSEVPQNLSASRPQDRQFILSSKKLLLSDSGFYLCAWGKGAHTDTQYFGPGTRLTVL.